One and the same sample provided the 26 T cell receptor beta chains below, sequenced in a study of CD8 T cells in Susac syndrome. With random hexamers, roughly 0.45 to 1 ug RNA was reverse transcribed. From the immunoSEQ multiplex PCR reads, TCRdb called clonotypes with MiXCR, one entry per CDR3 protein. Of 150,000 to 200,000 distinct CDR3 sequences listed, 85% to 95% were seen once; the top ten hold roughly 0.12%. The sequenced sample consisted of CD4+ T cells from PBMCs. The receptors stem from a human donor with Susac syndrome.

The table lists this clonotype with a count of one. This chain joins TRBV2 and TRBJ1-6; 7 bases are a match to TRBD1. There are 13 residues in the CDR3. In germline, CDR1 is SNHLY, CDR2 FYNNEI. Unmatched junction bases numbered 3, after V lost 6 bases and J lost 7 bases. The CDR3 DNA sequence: TGTGCCAGCAGGACAGGGCTAAATTCACCCCTCCACTTT. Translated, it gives CASRTGLNSPLHF.

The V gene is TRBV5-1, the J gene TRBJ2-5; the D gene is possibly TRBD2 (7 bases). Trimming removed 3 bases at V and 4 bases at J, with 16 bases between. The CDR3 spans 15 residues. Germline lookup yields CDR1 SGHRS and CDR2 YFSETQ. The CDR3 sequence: CASSSGTAGAETQYF. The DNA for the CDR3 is TGCGCCAGCAGCTCCGGGACTGCGGGGGCAGAGACCCAGTACTTC.

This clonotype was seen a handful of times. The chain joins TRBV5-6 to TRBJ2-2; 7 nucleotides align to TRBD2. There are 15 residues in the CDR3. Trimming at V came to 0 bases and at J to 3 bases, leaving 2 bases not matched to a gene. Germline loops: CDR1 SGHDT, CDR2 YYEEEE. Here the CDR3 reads CASSLVGGDTGELFF. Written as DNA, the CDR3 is TGTGCCAGCAGCTTGGTTGGGGGGGACACCGGGGAGCTGTTTTTT.

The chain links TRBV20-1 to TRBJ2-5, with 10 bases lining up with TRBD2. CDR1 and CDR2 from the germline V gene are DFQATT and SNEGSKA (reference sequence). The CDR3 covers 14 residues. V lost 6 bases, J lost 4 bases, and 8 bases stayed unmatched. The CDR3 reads CSASSGGLGETQYF. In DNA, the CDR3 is TGCAGTGCCTCTAGCGGGGGCCTCGGAGAGACCCAGTACTTC.

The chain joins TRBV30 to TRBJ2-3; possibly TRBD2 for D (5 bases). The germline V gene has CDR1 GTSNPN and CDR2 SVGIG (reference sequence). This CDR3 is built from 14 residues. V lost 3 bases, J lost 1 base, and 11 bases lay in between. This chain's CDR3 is CAWSPPEGTDTQYF. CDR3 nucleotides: TGTGCCTGGAGCCCCCCGGAGGGCACAGATACGCAGTATTTT.

Here the CDR3 reads CASSPGQGLYGYTF. For the CDR3, the DNA is TGTGCCAGTAGTCCCGGACAGGGGCTCTATGGCTACACCTTC. The rearrangement uses TRBV19 and TRBJ1-2; 9 nucleotides match TRBD1. The CDR3 loop spans 14 amino acids. Germline V gene lookup returns CDR1 LNHDA and CDR2 SQIVND (reference sequence). V was clipped by 5 bases and J by 4 bases; unmatched bases: 5.

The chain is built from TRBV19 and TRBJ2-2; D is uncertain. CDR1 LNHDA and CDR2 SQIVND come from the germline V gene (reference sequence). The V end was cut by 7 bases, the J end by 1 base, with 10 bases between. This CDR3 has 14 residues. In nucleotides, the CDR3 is TGTGCCAGTAAGTGGAGCCAGAACACCGGGGAGCTGTTTTTT. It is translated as CASKWSQNTGELFF.

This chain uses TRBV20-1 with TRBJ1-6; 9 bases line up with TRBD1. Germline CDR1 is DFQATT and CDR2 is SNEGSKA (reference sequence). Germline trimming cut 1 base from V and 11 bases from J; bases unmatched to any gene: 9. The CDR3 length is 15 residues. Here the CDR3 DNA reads TGCAGTGCTAGAGGATGGACAGGGGAGAGTGCACCCCTCCACTTT. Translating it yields CSARGWTGESAPLHF.

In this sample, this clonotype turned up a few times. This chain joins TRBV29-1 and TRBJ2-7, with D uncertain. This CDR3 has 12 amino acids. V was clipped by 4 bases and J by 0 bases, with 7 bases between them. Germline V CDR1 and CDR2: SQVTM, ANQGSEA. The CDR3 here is CSVVYNSYEQYF. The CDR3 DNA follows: TGCAGCGTTGTATACAACTCCTACGAGCAGTACTTC.

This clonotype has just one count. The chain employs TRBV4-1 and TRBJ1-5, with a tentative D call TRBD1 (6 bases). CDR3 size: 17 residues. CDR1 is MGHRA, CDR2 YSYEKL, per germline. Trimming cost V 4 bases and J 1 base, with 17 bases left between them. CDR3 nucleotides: TGCGCCAGCAGCCCCCGAATGGGGGCATTAAGCAATCAGCCCCAGCATTTT. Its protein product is CASSPRMGALSNQPQHF.

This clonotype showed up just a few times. The CDR3 DNA reads as TGTGCCAGCAGTCGGACGGTGAACACTGAAGCTTTCTTT. Encoded protein: CASSRTVNTEAFF. The chain recombines TRBV6-5 with TRBJ1-1; D remains ambiguous. V lost 5 bases to trimming and J lost 0 bases, with 7 bases between them. This CDR3 has 13 residues. CDR1 is MNHEY, CDR2 SVGAGI, per germline.

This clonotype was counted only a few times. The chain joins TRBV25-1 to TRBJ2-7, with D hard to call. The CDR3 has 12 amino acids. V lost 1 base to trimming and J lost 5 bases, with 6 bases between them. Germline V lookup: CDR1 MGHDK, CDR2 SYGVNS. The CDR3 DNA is TGTGCCAGCAGTGAATTTCGGGACGAGCAGTACTTC. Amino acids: CASSEFRDEQYF.

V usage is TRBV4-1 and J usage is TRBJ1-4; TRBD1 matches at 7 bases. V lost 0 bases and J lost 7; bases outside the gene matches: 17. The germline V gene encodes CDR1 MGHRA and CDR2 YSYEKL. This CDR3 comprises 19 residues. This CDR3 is CASSQEKGAGGVKGEKLFF. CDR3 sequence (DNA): TGCGCCAGCAGCCAAGAGAAAGGGGCAGGGGGGGTTAAGGGTGAAAAACTGTTTTTT.

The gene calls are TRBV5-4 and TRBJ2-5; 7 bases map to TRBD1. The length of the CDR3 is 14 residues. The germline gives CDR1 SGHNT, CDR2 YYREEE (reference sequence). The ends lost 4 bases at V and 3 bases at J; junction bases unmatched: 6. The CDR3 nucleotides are TGTGCCAGCAGCCGGGACAGCCTAGAAGAGACCCAGTACTTC. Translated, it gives CASSRDSLEETQYF.

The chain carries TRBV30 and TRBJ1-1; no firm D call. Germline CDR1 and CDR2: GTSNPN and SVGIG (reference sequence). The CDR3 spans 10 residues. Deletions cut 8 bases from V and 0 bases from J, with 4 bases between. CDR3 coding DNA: TGTGCCGGAGTGAACACTGAAGCTTTCTTT. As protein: CAGVNTEAFF.

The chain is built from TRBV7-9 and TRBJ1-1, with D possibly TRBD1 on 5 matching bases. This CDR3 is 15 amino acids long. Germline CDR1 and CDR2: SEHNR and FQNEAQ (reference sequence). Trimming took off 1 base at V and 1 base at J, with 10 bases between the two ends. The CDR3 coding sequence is TGTGCCAGCAGCTTAGGGGGACGGGAGAACACTGAAGCTTTCTTT. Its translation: CASSLGGRENTEAFF.

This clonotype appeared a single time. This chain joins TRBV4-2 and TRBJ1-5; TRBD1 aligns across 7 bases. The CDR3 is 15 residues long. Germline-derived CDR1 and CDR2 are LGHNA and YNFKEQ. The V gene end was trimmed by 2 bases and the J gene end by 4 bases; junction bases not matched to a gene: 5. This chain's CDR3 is CASSQLGTVNQPQHF. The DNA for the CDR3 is TGTGCCAGCAGCCAACTAGGGACAGTAAATCAGCCCCAGCATTTT.

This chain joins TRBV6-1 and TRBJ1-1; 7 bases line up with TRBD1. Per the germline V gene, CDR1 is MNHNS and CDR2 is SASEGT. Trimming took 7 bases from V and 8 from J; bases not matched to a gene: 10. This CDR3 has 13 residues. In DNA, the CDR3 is TGTGCCAGCAATAGGGACAGAGACCGGGAAGCTTTCTTT. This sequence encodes CASNRDRDREAFF.

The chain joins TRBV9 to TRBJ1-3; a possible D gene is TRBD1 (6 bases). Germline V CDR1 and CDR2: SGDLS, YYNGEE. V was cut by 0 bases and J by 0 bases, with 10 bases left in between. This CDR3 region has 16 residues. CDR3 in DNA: TGTGCCAGCAGCGTAGCAGACAGGAGCTCTGGAAACACCATATATTTT. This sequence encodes CASSVADRSSGNTIYF.

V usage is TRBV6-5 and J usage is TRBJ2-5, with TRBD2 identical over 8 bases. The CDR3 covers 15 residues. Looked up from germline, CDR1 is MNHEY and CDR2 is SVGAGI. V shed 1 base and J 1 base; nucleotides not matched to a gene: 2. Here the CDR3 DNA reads TGTGCCAGCAGTTACTATCGGGGGGGCCAAGAGACCCAGTACTTC. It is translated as CASSYYRGGQETQYF.

CDR3 coding DNA: TGCAGTGCTAGTAGGTGGAGGAACACTGAAGCTTTCTTT. Translating gives CSASRWRNTEAFF. The V gene is TRBV20-1, the J gene TRBJ1-1; D gene uncertain. Looked up from germline, CDR1 is DFQATT and CDR2 is SNEGSKA (reference sequence). With 3 bases removed from V and 1 base from J, the gap between germline ends came to 9 bases. The length of the CDR3 is 13 residues.

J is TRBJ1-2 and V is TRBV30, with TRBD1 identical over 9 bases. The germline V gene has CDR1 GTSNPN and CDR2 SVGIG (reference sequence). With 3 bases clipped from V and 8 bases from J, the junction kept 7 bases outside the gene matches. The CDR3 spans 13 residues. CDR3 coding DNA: TGTGCCTGGAGCCGGGACAGGGACAACGGCTACACCTTC. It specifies CAWSRDRDNGYTF.

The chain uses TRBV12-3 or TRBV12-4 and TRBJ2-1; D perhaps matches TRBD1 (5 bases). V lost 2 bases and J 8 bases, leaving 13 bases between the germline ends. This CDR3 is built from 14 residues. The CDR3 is CASSLILGRDEQFF. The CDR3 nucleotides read TGTGCCAGCAGTTTAATCTTAGGCAGGGATGAGCAGTTCTTC.

The CDR3 DNA is TGTGCCAGCAGCTCCCCGAACAGTAACTATGGCTACACCTTC. Translated, it gives CASSSPNSNYGYTF. This chain links TRBV5-4 with TRBJ1-2; D uncertain. This CDR3 contains 14 residues. Looked up from germline, CDR1 is SGHNT and CDR2 is YYREEE (reference sequence). Between the trimmed V and J ends, which lost 3 bases and 1 base, there was a span of 10 bases.

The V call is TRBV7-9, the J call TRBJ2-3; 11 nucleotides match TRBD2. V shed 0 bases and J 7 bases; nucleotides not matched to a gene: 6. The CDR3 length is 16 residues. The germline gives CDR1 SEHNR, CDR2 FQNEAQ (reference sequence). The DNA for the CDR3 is TGTGCCAGCAGCTTAGCAACTAGCGGGGGAGGAAATACGCAGTATTTT. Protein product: CASSLATSGGGNTQYF.

The CDR3 here is CASSRNYDTQYF. The DNA of the CDR3 is TGTGCCAGCAGCCGAAACTATGATACGCAGTATTTT. The J gene is TRBJ2-3, the V gene TRBV7-2; D remains ambiguous. Trimming took 5 bases from V and 6 from J, leaving 9 bases between them. The CDR3 runs to 12 residues. Germline V gene lookup returns CDR1 SGHTA and CDR2 FQGNSA. The full variable domain, its missing parts supplied by reference TRBV7-2 and TRBJ2-3, is GAGVSQSPSNKVTEKGKDVELRCDPISGHTALYWYRQSLGQGLEFLIYFQGNSAPDKSGLPSDRFSAERTGGSVSTLTIQRTQQEDSAVYLCASSRNYDTQYFGPGTRLTVL.